Listed here are 25 T cell receptor beta chains from one sample, sequenced in a study of T cell repertoires in cytomegalovirus infection. TCRdb processed the reads anew with MiXCR; each CDR3 protein has one entry. The data show tens of thousands of distinct CDR3 sequences, more than 3% seen once. The sample taken for sequencing was PBMCs. The receptors were gathered from a human donor in good health (CMV status not recorded). Some clones in this sample may be carry-over from other donors' samples.

Many counts were recorded for this clonotype. The V and J genes are TRBV5-4 and TRBJ2-2, with 7 bases identical to TRBD1. This CDR3 is built from 14 residues. Trimming at V came to 0 bases and at J to 7 bases, leaving 3 bases not matched to a gene. Germline assignment: CDR1 SGHNT and CDR2 YYREEE (reference sequence). The CDR3 protein is CASSLVDRDGELFF. The CDR3, as DNA: TGTGCCAGCAGCTTGGTAGACAGGGACGGGGAGCTGTTTTTT.

This clonotype has at least ten counts. The chain employs TRBV5-1 and TRBJ2-7; D gene unclear. The V end lost 0 bases, the J end lost 2 bases, and 6 bases lay between the germline ends. This CDR3 region has 13 residues. Germline V gene data show CDR1 as SGHRS and CDR2 as YFSETQ. This CDR3 is CASSLAGPYEQYF. The CDR3 DNA reads TGCGCCAGCAGCTTGGCCGGGCCCTACGAGCAGTACTTC.

This clonotype was picked up many times. The chain has TRBV6-6 and TRBJ1-6; D is unclear. V lost 2 bases and J 8 bases, leaving 13 bases between the germline ends. The CDR3 has 15 amino acids. Germline V gives CDR1 MNHNY, CDR2 SVGAGI (reference sequence). This chain's CDR3 is CASSYEIHGDSPLHF. CDR3 DNA sequence: TGTGCCAGCAGTTACGAGATTCATGGGGATTCACCCCTCCACTTT.

This clonotype was seen repeatedly, ten times or more. V gene TRBV28 combines with J gene TRBJ2-5; D uncertain. Trimming left V 8 bases short and J 4 bases short, with 17 bases between. The length of the CDR3 is 14 residues. The germline gives CDR1 MDHEN, CDR2 SYDVKM. This CDR3 reads CASGYRATGETQYF. In DNA form, the CDR3 reads TGTGCCAGCGGATACCGGGCTACGGGAGAGACCCAGTACTTC.

This clonotype has just a few counts. A much larger clone lies one base from this, so it may be a read error. This chain joins TRBV12-3 or TRBV12-4 and TRBJ2-7; D may be TRBD2 (5 bases). CDR3 size: 13 residues. CDR3 sequence: CACSLRGSYEQYF. The CDR3 DNA sequence: TGTGCCTGCAGCCTTCGGGGCTCCTACGAGCAGTACTTC.

This clonotype has ten or more counts. The chain couples TRBV2 to TRBJ1-4, with no clear D. The CDR3 extends over 14 amino acids. The ends were cut back, 2 bases at V and 6 bases at J, with 10 bases in the middle. Germline V CDR1 and CDR2: SNHLY, FYNNEI. CDR3 nucleotides: TGTGCCAGCAGTGAACAAGGGAGCTATGAAAAACTGTTTTTT. Encoded protein: CASSEQGSYEKLFF.

This clonotype showed up many times. The chain combines TRBV19 with TRBJ1-2; possible D gene TRBD1, 6 bases. In germline, CDR1 is LNHDA, CDR2 SQIVND (reference sequence). This CDR3 is built from 14 residues. The V and J ends lost 6 bases and 2 bases respectively, with 13 bases between them. CDR3 coding DNA: TGTGCCAGTAGGGGCAGGGGCCTCAACTATGGCTACACCTTC. Translating it yields CASRGRGLNYGYTF.

This clonotype has ten or more counts. The rearrangement links TRBV12-3 or TRBV12-4 to TRBJ1-2; 7 nucleotides line up with TRBD1. Trimming cost V 5 bases and J 0 bases; bases outside gene matches: 3. The CDR3 consists of 14 residues. The CDR3 loop reads CASSRDRANYGYTF. In DNA form, the CDR3 reads TGTGCCAGCAGTCGGGACAGAGCTAACTATGGCTACACCTTC.

This clonotype came up many times. The chain employs TRBV5-4 and TRBJ1-2, with D unclear. The CDR3 spans 15 residues. V lost 0 bases and J lost 2, with 11 bases in between. Germline CDR1 is SGHNT and CDR2 is YYREEE (reference sequence). The CDR3 nucleotides are TGTGCCAGCAGCTTGGGGTTGGCGGAGAACTATGGCTACACCTTC. Protein product: CASSLGLAENYGYTF.

This clonotype was detected many times. The V call is TRBV7-6, the J call TRBJ2-7; 12 bases are shared with TRBD2. With V trimmed by 5 bases and J by 3 bases, 11 bases remained unmatched. CDR3 length: 17 residues. From germline, CDR1 is SGHVS and CDR2 FNYEAQ. The CDR3 reads CASSRDKGLAGSYEQYF. The CDR3 coding sequence is TGTGCCAGCAGCCGCGATAAAGGACTAGCGGGGAGCTACGAGCAGTACTTC.

There are many counts of this clonotype. This sequence joins TRBV5-4 and TRBJ1-5; no clear D. The CDR3 contains 11 residues. CDR1 and CDR2 from the germline V gene are SGHNT and YYREEE (reference sequence). Trimming shortened V by 4 bases and J by 2 bases, and 1 base separated the two germline ends. In nucleotides, the CDR3 is TGTGCCAGCAGCGGCAATCAGCCCCAGCATTTT. Translated, it gives CASSGNQPQHF.

This clonotype was picked up many times. The V gene is TRBV28, the J gene TRBJ2-1; 12 bases line up with TRBD1. The CDR3 spans 18 residues. CDR1 and CDR2 (germline): MDHEN, SYDVKM. V gave up 5 bases and J gave up 6 bases; unmatched junction bases: 14. The CDR3 DNA follows: TGTGCCAGCAGTCCAACTCCCGGGACAGGGGGCATCGTCAATGAGCAGTTCTTC. It is translated as CASSPTPGTGGIVNEQFF.

This clonotype appeared many times. The CDR3 bases are TGCGCCAGCAGCTTATCCCAGGGGAACACTGAAGCTTTCTTT. This codes for CASSLSQGNTEAFF. V and J are TRBV5-1 and TRBJ1-1; D may be TRBD1 (5 bases). The V end lost 2 bases, the J end lost 1 base, and 9 bases lay between the germline ends. Germline CDR1 SGHRS, CDR2 YFSETQ. The CDR3 loop spans 14 amino acids.

This clonotype showed up many times. The chain carries TRBV2 and TRBJ2-7, with D perhaps TRBD1 (6 bases). Trimming stripped 7 bases from V and 1 base from J, with 17 bases between. The CDR3 contains 15 residues. The germline V gene encodes CDR1 SNHLY and CDR2 FYNNEI. The CDR3 loop reads CASNHRDPGSYEQYF. DNA for the CDR3: TGTGCCAGCAACCACAGGGACCCAGGATCCTACGAGCAGTACTTC.

In this sample, this clonotype turned up many times. J is TRBJ2-2 and V is TRBV29-1, with 12 nucleotides matching TRBD2. V gave up 7 bases and J gave up 1 base; unmatched junction bases: 7. The CDR3 sequence is 16 residues long. Germline V gene lookup returns CDR1 SQVTM and CDR2 ANQGSEA. In nucleotides, the CDR3 is TGCAGCGCCCGACTAGCGGGGGTCCTGAACACCGGGGAGCTGTTTTTT. It yields the protein CSARLAGVLNTGELFF.

This clonotype was observed many times. The gene calls are TRBV7-8 and TRBJ2-1, with D uncertain. CDR1 is SGHVS and CDR2 is FQNEAQ in the germline V gene. This CDR3 spans 12 amino acids. The ends were cut back, 1 base at V and 15 bases at J, with 13 bases in the middle. The CDR3 nucleotides read TGTGCCAGCAGCTTAGGTCCTAGTTCATTGTTCTTC. Encoded protein: CASSLGPSSLFF.

This clonotype was observed many times. The rearrangement uses TRBV7-2 and TRBJ1-1, with D possibly matching TRBD1 (5 bases). CDR1 and CDR2 from the germline V gene are SGHTA and FQGNSA. CDR3 length equals 14 residues. Trimming shortened V by 5 bases and J by 3 bases, and 13 bases separated the two germline ends. The CDR3 DNA reads TGTGCCAGCAGCCCGGCAGGGCGGTACACTGAAGCTTTCTTT. This codes for CASSPAGRYTEAFF.

This clonotype was counted ten times or more. The rearrangement uses TRBV7-9 and TRBJ2-5; 9 nucleotides line up with TRBD1. V was pared by 1 base and J by 0 bases, with 0 bases of the junction left unmatched. Per germline, CDR1 SEHNR and CDR2 FQNEAQ (reference sequence). The CDR3 sequence is 15 residues long. In DNA form, the CDR3 reads TGTGCCAGCAGCTTAGGGGACAGGGACCAAGAGACCCAGTACTTC. The encoded protein is CASSLGDRDQETQYF. The full variable domain, with the rest looked up from reference TRBV7-9 and TRBJ2-5, is DTGVSQNPRHKITKRGQNVTFRCDPISEHNRLYWYRQTLGQGPEFLTYFQNEAQLEKSRLLSDRFSAERPKGSFSTLEIQRTEQGDSAMYLCASSLGDRDQETQYFGPGTRLLVL.

Many counts were recorded for this clonotype. This chain uses TRBV20-1 with TRBJ1-1; D not certain. Trimming cost V 0 bases and J 6 bases, with 17 bases left between them. The germline gives CDR1 DFQATT, CDR2 SNEGSKA (reference sequence). This CDR3 has 15 residues. CDR3 DNA: TGCAGTGCTAGAGACCCACGCCTTTCCGGGCCTGAAGCTTTCTTT. It encodes CSARDPRLSGPEAFF.

This clonotype occurred many times. This chain uses TRBV3-1 with TRBJ2-5; D call uncertain. Per the germline V gene, CDR1 is LGHDT and CDR2 is YNNKEL (reference sequence). There are 14 residues in the CDR3. V lost 2 bases and J lost 13, with 20 bases in between. The CDR3 here is CASSQPDLSARTYF. CDR3 bases: TGTGCCAGCAGCCAACCCGACTTATCGGCCAGGACGTACTTC.

This clonotype has at least ten counts. The chain is built from TRBV19 and TRBJ1-1; D is uncertain. The V gene's germline CDR1 is LNHDA and CDR2 SQIVND (reference sequence). The V end was cut by 5 bases, the J end by 11 bases, with 12 bases between. The CDR3 runs to 11 residues. In DNA, the CDR3 is TGTGCCAGTAGTGATGAGGTGGAGGCTTTCTTT. Amino acids: CASSDEVEAFF.

This clonotype was seen many times. The chain carries TRBV7-2 and TRBJ1-5, with D unresolved. V was pared by 1 base and J by 3 bases, with 4 bases between. Germline V gives CDR1 SGHTA, CDR2 FQGNSA. The CDR3 has 13 residues. DNA for the CDR3: TGTGCCAGCAGCTTAGGTACCAATCAGCCCCAGCATTTT. Its translation is CASSLGTNQPQHF.

This clonotype occurred once. In this CDR3 the conserved last residue, phenylalanine or tryptophan, is missing, so a read error is likely. The DNA is omitted, as the CDR3 cannot be located on it reliably, and the CDR3 follows TCRdb's listing. The CDR3 sequence is CASSGQGRTEALV. The chain employs TRBV12-3 or TRBV12-4 and TRBJ1-1; the table's TRBD1 call for D was not verified on the DNA. The CDR3 totals 13 residues, both ends included.

This clonotype was observed many times. CDR3 bases: TGTGCCAGCAGCCAAAAGACTAACCACCTGCGGGGCGAGCAGTACTTC. It codes for CASSQKTNHLRGEQYF. The rearrangement uses TRBV3-1 and TRBJ2-7; D may be TRBD2 (6 bases). The CDR3 runs 16 residues. V was cut by 2 bases and J by 6 bases, with 20 bases left in between. Germline CDR1 and CDR2: LGHDT and YNNKEL (reference sequence).

This clonotype was observed at least ten times. The chain employs TRBV19 and TRBJ1-5; no clear D. From germline, CDR1 is LNHDA and CDR2 SQIVND (reference sequence). CDR3 size: 15 residues. V lost 10 bases and J 3 bases, leaving 19 bases between the germline ends. The CDR3 DNA reads TGTGCCACCCGGGAGGGCCCAGCCAACAATCAGCCCCAGCATTTT. This encodes CATREGPANNQPQHF.